This TCR beta chain appears in the sequencing data of a study of pediatric ulcerative colitis. The CDR3 is made up of 16 amino acids. CDR1 and CDR2 from the germline V gene are SGHVS and FQNEAQ. Trimming took off 5 bases at V and 7 bases at J, with 21 bases between the two ends. Regarding this clone: No antigen is known for it.

The table came from immunoSEQ multiplex PCR; TCRdb's copy has only in-frame clones and leaves some out. This table has under 70,000 clones, more than 75% appearing once. Study observations and caveats: Two rectal clonotypes were found only in ulcerative colitis patients, all of them.

V is TRBV7-8 and J is TRBJ2-4; possibly TRBD2 for D (7 bases). This receptor was identified in a boy younger than 18 who was a control in a study of pediatric ulcerative colitis. Input material: blood. This chain's CDR3 is CASSPTGRGAINIQYF. DNA of the CDR3: TGTGCCAGCAGCCCTACGGGGAGGGGGGCGATTAACATTCAGTACTTC.